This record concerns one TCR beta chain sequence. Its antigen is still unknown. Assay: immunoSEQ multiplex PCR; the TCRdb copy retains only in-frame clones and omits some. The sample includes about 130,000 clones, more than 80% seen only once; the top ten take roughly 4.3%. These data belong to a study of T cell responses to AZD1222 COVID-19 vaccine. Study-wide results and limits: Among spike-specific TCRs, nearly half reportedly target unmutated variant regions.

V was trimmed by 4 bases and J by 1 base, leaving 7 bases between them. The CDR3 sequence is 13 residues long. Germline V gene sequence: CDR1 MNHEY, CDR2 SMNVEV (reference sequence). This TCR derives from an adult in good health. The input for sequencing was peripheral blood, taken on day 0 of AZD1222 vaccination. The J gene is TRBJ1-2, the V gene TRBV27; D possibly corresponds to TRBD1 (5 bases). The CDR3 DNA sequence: TGTGCCAGCAGTTCCAGGGATAACTATGGCTACACCTTC. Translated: CASSSRDNYGYTF.